The present TCR beta chain was sequenced within a study of beta chain features in type 1 diabetes. The study's findings and limits: When Type 1 diabetes patients were examined, their TCRB CDR3s proved moderately but significantly shorter in all four CD4+ subsets. cDNA sequencing could over-represent cells with high TCR expression. Type 1 diabetes patients had VDJ junctions that carried fewer insertions and more deletions. Patients' naive, central memory and regulatory TCRB repertoires appeared more alike than those of healthy donors. Still unanswered here is whether HLA type influences TCRB rearrangement.

TCRB transcripts that were expressed got sequenced, as all of the isolated RNA had been reverse transcribed. TCRdb's copy holds only in-frame clones and misses some; the assay was immunoSEQ multiplex PCR. Among 300,000 or so clones listed, 9.3% were seen once. A remark on this clone: Its specificity is unknown.

The CDR3 sequence is 16 residues long. V shed 2 bases and J 8 bases; nucleotides not matched to a gene: 12. Per the germline V gene, CDR1 is SGHTA and CDR2 is FQGNSA. The specimen was central memory CD4+ T cells from blood. This chain links TRBV7-2 with TRBJ1-2; TRBD1 aligns across 9 bases. The receptor was derived from a man under 40 with type 1 diabetes. The CDR3 reads CASSLTGTGKIEGYTF. CDR3 DNA sequence: TGTGCCAGCAGCTTAACCGGGACAGGGAAGATTGAGGGCTACACCTTC.